This section outlines one TCR beta chain sequence together with its context. These data are taken from a study of cytomegalovirus exposure and HLA in healthy donors. This CDR3 region has 14 residues. V was pared by 5 bases and J by 7 bases, with 8 bases of the junction left unmatched. Germline V CDR1 and CDR2: MNHEY, SMNVEV (reference sequence). The PCR ran on 60 Vbeta and 13 Jbeta primers. The table came from immunoSEQ multiplex PCR; TCRdb's copy has only in-frame clones and leaves some out. The sample lists roughly 180,000 clones; approximately 80% were seen once. This chain links TRBV27 with TRBJ1-2, with 9 bases matching TRBD1. This sequence was found in a boy aged 2 to 10 in good health and CMV-seronegative. Sequenced: PBMCs. CDR3 sequence: CASSPGQGFGGYTF. CDR3 bases: TGTGCCAGCAGTCCGGGACAGGGTTTTGGTGGCTACACCTTC.